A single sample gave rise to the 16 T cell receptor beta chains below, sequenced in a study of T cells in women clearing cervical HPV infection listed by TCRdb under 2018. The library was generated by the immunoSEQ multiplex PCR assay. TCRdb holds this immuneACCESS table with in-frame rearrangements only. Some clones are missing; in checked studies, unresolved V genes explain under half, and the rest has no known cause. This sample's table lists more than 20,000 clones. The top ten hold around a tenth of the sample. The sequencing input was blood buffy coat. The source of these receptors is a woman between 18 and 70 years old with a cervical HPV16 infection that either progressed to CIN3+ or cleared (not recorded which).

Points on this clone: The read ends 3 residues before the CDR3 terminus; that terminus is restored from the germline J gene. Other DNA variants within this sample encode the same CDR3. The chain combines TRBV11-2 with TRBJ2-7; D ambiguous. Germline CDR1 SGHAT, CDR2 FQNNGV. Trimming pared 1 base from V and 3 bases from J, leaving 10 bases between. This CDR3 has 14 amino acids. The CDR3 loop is CASSLGLAFYEQYF. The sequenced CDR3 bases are TGTGCCAGCAGCTTAGGGTTGGCCTTCTACGAG. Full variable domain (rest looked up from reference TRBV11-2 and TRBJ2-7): EAGVAQSPRYKIIEKRQSVAFWCNPISGHATLYWYQQILGQGPKLLIQFQNNGVVDDSQLPKDRFSAERLKGVDSTLKIQPAKLEDSAVYLCASSLGLAFYEQYFGPGTRLTVT.

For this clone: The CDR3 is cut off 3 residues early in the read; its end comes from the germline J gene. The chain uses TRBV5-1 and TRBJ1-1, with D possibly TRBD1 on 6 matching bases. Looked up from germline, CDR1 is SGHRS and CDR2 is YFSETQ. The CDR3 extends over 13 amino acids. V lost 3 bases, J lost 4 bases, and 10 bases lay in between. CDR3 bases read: TGCGCCAGCAGCTGGGGGGGGGCCACTGAA. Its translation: CASSWGGATE. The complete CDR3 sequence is CASSWGGATEAFF.

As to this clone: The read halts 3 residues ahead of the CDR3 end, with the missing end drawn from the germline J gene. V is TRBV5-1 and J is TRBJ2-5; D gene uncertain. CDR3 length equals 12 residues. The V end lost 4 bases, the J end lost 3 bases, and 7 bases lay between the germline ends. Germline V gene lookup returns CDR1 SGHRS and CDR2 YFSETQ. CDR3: CASSISEETQYF. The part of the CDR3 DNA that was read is TGCGCCAGCAGCATTTCTGAAGAGACC.

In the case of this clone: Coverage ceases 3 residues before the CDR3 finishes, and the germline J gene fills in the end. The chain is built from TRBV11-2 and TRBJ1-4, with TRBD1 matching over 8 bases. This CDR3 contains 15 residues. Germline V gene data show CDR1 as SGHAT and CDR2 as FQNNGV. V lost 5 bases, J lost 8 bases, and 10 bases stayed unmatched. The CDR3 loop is CASSPQGALGEKLFF. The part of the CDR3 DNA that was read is TGTGCCAGCAGCCCCCAGGGGGCCCTAGGGGAAAAA.

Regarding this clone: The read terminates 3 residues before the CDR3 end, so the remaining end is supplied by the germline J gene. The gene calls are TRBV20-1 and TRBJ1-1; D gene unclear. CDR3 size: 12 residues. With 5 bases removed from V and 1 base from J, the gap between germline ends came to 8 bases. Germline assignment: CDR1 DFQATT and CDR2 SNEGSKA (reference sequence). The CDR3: CSALPRNTEAFF. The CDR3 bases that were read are TGCAGTGCTCTTCCCAGGAACACTGAA.

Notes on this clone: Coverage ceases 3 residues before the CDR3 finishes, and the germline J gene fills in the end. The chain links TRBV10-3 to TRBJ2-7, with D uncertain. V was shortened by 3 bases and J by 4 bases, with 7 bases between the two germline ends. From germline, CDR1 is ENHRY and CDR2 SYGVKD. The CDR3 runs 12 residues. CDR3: CAISDGLYEQYF. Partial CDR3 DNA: TGTGCCATCAGTGACGGTCTTTACGAG.

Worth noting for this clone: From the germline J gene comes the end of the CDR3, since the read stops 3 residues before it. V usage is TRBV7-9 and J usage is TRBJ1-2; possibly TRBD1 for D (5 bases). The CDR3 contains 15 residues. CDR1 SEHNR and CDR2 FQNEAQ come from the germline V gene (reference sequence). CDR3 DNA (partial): TGTGCCAGCAGCCCTTGGCGCGGGGGGGACGACGAC. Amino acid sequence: CASSPWRGGDDD. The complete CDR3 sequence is CASSPWRGGDDDYTF.

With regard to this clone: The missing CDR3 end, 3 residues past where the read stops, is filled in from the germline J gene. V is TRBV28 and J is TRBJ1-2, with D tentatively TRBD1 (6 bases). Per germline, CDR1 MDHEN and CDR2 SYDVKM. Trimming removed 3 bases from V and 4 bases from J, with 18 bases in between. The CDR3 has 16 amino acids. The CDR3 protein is CASSFLARQESYGYTF. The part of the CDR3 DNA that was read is TGTGCCAGCAGTTTCCTGGCGCGACAGGAGTCCTATGGC.

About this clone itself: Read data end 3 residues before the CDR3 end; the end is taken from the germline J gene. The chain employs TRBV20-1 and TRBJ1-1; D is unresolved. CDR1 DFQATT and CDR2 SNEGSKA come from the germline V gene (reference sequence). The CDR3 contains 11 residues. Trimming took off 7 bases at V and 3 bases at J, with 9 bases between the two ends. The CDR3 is CSVNSDTEAFF. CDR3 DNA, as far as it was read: TGCAGTGTTAACAGTGACACTGAA.

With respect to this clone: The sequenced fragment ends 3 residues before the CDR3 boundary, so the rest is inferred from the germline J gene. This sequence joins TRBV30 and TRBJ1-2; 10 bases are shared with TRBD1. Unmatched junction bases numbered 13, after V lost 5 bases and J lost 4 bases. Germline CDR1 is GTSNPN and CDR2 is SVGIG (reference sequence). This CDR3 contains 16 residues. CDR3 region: CAWAPGQGPALYGYTF. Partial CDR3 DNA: TGTGCCTGGGCCCCGGGACAGGGGCCAGCACTCTATGGC.

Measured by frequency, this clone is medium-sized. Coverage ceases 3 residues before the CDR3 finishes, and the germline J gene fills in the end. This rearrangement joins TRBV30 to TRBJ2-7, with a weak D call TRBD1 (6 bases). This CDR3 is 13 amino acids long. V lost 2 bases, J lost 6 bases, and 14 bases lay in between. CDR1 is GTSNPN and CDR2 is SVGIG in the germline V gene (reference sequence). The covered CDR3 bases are TGTGCCTGGAGTTACAGCAGGGGCAGCGAG. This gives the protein CAWSYSRGSE. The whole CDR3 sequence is CAWSYSRGSEQYF.

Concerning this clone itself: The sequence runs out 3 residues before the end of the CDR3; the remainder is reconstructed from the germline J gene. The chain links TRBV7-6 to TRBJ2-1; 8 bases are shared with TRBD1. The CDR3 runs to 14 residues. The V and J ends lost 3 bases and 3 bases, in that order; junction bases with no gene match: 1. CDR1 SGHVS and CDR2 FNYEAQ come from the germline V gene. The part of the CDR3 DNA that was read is TGTGCCAGCAGCTTCGGGACAGGCTACAATGAG. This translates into CASSFGTGYNE. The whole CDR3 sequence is CASSFGTGYNEQFF.

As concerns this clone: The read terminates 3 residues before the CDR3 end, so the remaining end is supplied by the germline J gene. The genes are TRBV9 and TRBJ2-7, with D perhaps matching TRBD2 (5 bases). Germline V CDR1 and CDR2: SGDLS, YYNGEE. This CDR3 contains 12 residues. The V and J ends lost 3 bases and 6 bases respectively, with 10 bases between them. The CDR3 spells CASSAREGEQYF. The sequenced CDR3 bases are TGTGCCAGCAGCGCACGAGAGGGCGAG. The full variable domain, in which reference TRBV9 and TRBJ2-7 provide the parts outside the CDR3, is DSGVTQTPKHLITATGQRVTLRCSPRSGDLSVYWYQQSLDQGLQFLIQYYNGEERAKGNILERFSAQQFPDLHSELNLSSLELGDSALYFCASSAREGEQYFGPGTRLTVT.

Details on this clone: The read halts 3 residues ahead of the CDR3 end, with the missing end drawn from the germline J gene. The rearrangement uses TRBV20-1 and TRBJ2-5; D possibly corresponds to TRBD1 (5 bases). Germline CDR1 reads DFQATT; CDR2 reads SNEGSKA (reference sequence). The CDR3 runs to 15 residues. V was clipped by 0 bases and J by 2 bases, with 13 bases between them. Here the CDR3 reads CSAREMERGQETQYF. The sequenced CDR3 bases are TGCAGTGCTAGAGAAATGGAAAGGGGTCAAGAGACC.

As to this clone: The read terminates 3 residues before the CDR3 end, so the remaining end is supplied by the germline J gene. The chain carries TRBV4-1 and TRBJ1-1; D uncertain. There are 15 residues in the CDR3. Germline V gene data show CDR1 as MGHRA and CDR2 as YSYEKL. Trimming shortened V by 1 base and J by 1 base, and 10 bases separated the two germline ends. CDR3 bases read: TGCGCCAGCAGCCAAGTCGGCGGATGGAACACTGAA. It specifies CASSQVGGWNTE. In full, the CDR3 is CASSQVGGWNTEAFF.

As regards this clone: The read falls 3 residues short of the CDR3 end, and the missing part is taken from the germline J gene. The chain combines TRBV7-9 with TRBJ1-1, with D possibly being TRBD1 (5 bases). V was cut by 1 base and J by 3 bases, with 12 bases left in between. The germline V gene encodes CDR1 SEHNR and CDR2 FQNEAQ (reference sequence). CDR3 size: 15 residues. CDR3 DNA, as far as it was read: TGTGCCAGCAGCTTAGGGGGCTTTAGGGACACTGAA. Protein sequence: CASSLGGFRDTE. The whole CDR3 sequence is CASSLGGFRDTEAFF.